This entry lists 21 T cell receptor beta chains sequenced from one sample in a study of blood T cell repertoires in COVID-19. The table came from immunoSEQ multiplex PCR; TCRdb's copy has only in-frame clones and leaves some out. Of 200,000 to 300,000 clones listed, approximately 86% are singletons. Sample: peripheral blood. The receptors originated from a woman aged 55-70 years with COVID-19, enrolled during active disease.

The gene calls are TRBV11-1 and TRBJ2-3, with 8 bases identical to TRBD2. From germline, CDR1 is SGHAT and CDR2 FQDESV (reference sequence). J was trimmed by 2 bases and V by 4 bases; bases with no gene match: 5. The CDR3 contains 15 residues. This CDR3 is CASSSGGAPTDTQYF. CDR3 nucleotide sequence: TGTGCCAGCAGCTCGGGGGGGGCCCCCACAGATACGCAGTATTTT.

This clone was found a few times. This chain connects TRBV11-3 to TRBJ2-1, with TRBD2 matching 12 bases. V lost 5 bases and J lost 4; bases outside the gene matches: 15. Germline loops: CDR1 SGHNT, CDR2 YENEEA. The length of the CDR3 is 19 residues. This CDR3 is CASSPRTSGKGGGYNEQFF. Here the CDR3 DNA reads TGTGCCAGCAGCCCGAGGACTAGCGGGAAAGGGGGTGGGTACAATGAGCAGTTCTTC.

V gene TRBV6-5 combines with J gene TRBJ1-5, with 7 bases aligning to TRBD1. CDR3 length: 15 amino acids. The germline gives CDR1 MNHEY, CDR2 SVGAGI. Losses at the gene ends were 5 bases for V and 3 bases for J; bases not matched to a gene: 7. CDR3 residues: CASSMDRLLNQPQHF. The CDR3 DNA reads as TGTGCCAGCAGTATGGACAGGCTCCTCAATCAGCCCCAGCATTTT.

There are a few counts of this clone. The rearrangement links TRBV28 to TRBJ2-2; 7 nucleotides line up with TRBD2. The CDR3 length is 16 residues. In germline, CDR1 is MDHEN, CDR2 SYDVKM. With V trimmed by 6 bases and J by 1 base, 8 bases remained unmatched. As DNA, the CDR3 is TGTGCCAGCAGGCCAAGTGGCGGGGGGAACACCGGGGAGCTGTTTTTT. The encoded protein is CASRPSGGGNTGELFF.

V usage is TRBV4-2 and J usage is TRBJ2-1; 12 bases are a match to TRBD2. Per the germline V gene, CDR1 is LGHNA and CDR2 is YNFKEQ. CDR3 length: 17 amino acids. Germline trimming cut 3 bases from V and 1 base from J; bases unmatched to any gene: 4. This chain's CDR3 is CASSQVTSGRSYNEQFF. CDR3 DNA sequence: TGTGCCAGCAGCCAGGTCACTAGCGGGAGGTCCTACAATGAGCAGTTCTTC.

This rearrangement joins TRBV10-3 to TRBJ1-2; D perhaps matches TRBD1 (6 bases). This CDR3 comprises 12 residues. The germline V gene has CDR1 ENHRY and CDR2 SYGVKD. Trimming stripped 7 bases from V and 7 bases from J, with 13 bases between. CDR3 amino acids: CAITLTGSGYTF. As DNA, the CDR3 is TGTGCCATCACCCTGACAGGCTCTGGCTACACCTTC.

CDR3 sequence reads: CASSEGTGAGWYEQYF. The CDR3 DNA follows: TGTGCCAGCAGTGAAGGTACGGGAGCGGGATGGTACGAGCAGTACTTC. This chain connects TRBV6-1 to TRBJ2-7; the match to TRBD2 covers 7 bases. J lost 4 bases, V lost 1 base, and 10 bases had no gene match. CDR1 is MNHNS, CDR2 SASEGT, per germline. This CDR3 region has 16 residues.

The sample holds many counts of this clone. The chain combines TRBV5-1 with TRBJ2-2; TRBD2 matches at 7 bases. The CDR3 covers 15 residues. Looked up from germline, CDR1 is SGHRS and CDR2 is YFSETQ. The V segment lost 3 bases and the J segment 1 base; nucleotides outside the gene matches: 3. CDR3 amino acids: CASSWGGRNTGELFF. The CDR3 coding sequence is TGCGCCAGCAGCTGGGGCGGGAGGAACACCGGGGAGCTGTTTTTT.

This clone was seen a handful of times. The chain uses TRBV3-1 (or the pseudogene TRBV3-2) and TRBJ2-1; D is possibly TRBD2 (6 bases). Germline lookup yields CDR1 LGHDT and CDR2 YNNKEL (reference sequence). CDR3 length equals 14 residues. V lost 1 base, J lost 12 bases, and 16 bases lay in between. The CDR3 reads CASSQVTGLQVQFF. CDR3 nucleotide sequence: TGTGCCAGCAGCCAAGTTACTGGACTACAGGTGCAGTTCTTC.

In its sample, this clone was seen once. This chain connects TRBV6-6 to TRBJ2-7, with D perhaps TRBD2 (7 bases). The CDR3 has 14 amino acids. CDR1 is MNHNY and CDR2 is SVGAGI in the germline V gene (reference sequence). Deletions cut 0 bases from V and 3 bases from J, with 9 bases between. The CDR3 DNA sequence: TGTGCCAGCAGTTACTCGGGGGGGCTCTACGAGCAGTACTTC. Amino acid sequence: CASSYSGGLYEQYF.

CDR3 sequence (DNA): TGTGCCAGCAGCCTTGGGGCAGGGGACGCTGATAGCAATCAGCCCCAGCATTTT. This translates into CASSLGAGDADSNQPQHF. This chain uses TRBV7-9 with TRBJ1-5; D might be TRBD1 (6 bases). Per germline, CDR1 SEHNR and CDR2 FQNEAQ (reference sequence). V lost 5 bases to trimming and J lost 0 bases, with 20 bases between them. This CDR3 spans 18 amino acids.

The chain is built from TRBV5-1 and TRBJ2-5, with 9 positions matching TRBD2. CDR3 length: 15 residues. V trimming: 4 bases; J trimming: 4 bases; junction bases outside the gene matches: 8. CDR1 is SGHRS, CDR2 YFSETQ, per germline. The CDR3 coding sequence is TGCGCCAGCAGCCAGGGACTAGCTGGCGCAGAGACCCAGTACTTC. Residues: CASSQGLAGAETQYF.

The chain joins TRBV19 to TRBJ2-7; 9 bases match TRBD1. Germline V CDR1 and CDR2: LNHDA, SQIVND (reference sequence). Trimming took 4 bases from V and 4 from J; bases not matched to a gene: 11. The CDR3 is 16 residues long. This chain's CDR3 is CASSNQQGAGKYEQYF. The DNA for the CDR3 is TGTGCCAGTAGTAACCAACAGGGGGCAGGTAAATACGAGCAGTACTTC.

This sequence joins TRBV24-1 and TRBJ1-2, with D possibly matching TRBD1 (5 bases). This CDR3 is 13 amino acids long. Germline lookup yields CDR1 KGHDR and CDR2 SFDVKD. The V end lost 4 bases, the J end lost 4 bases, and 9 bases lay between the germline ends. CDR3 region: CATSERGSYGYTF. The CDR3 nucleotides are TGTGCCACCAGTGAACGGGGGTCCTATGGCTACACCTTC.

J is TRBJ1-1 and V is TRBV6-6, with D possibly matching TRBD1 (5 bases). Trimming took off 6 bases at V and 1 base at J, with 9 bases between the two ends. The CDR3 extends over 13 amino acids. Germline CDR1 and CDR2: MNHNY and SVGAGI (reference sequence). CDR3 sequence (DNA): TGTGCCAGCAGGGGACTGACGAACACTGAAGCTTTCTTT. Protein product: CASRGLTNTEAFF.

This clone showed up just a few times. The chain has TRBV19 and TRBJ2-3, with TRBD2 identical over 8 bases. CDR1 and CDR2 (germline): LNHDA, SQIVND (reference sequence). This CDR3 spans 16 amino acids. The V gene end was trimmed by 3 bases and the J gene end by 0 bases; junction bases not matched to a gene: 5. Here the CDR3 reads CASSMSLAGSTDTQYF. CDR3 bases: TGTGCCAGTAGTATGAGTCTAGCGGGTAGCACAGATACGCAGTATTTT.

A single count supports this clone. The chain uses TRBV27 and TRBJ1-2; TRBD1 matches at 7 bases. CDR1 and CDR2 (germline): MNHEY, SMNVEV (reference sequence). This CDR3 is 14 amino acids long. The junction had 13 bases not matched to a gene; V was cut back by 5 bases and J by 10 bases. The DNA of the CDR3 is TGTGCCAGCAGTCCTACCCCGACAGGGATGGACTACACCTTC. Its translation is CASSPTPTGMDYTF.

The chain employs TRBV19 and TRBJ2-1; maybe TRBD2 (6 bases). Germline V gene data show CDR1 as LNHDA and CDR2 as SQIVND (reference sequence). Trimming took 9 bases from V and 12 from J, leaving 27 bases between them. The CDR3 is 15 residues long. This CDR3 is CASDLGGSATMRQFF. The CDR3, as DNA: TGTGCCAGCGACTTGGGGGGTAGTGCTACAATGAGGCAGTTCTTC.

The DNA of the CDR3 is TGCGCCAGCACCAGGAGGGGGCCGTCAATGAACACTGAAGCTTTCTTT. As protein: CASTRRGPSMNTEAFF. V and J are TRBV5-1 and TRBJ1-1; 7 bases fit TRBD1. Germline loops: CDR1 SGHRS, CDR2 YFSETQ. V lost 6 bases to trimming and J lost 0 bases; unmatched junction nucleotides: 11. The CDR3 consists of 16 residues.

Written as DNA, the CDR3 is TGCGCCAGCAGCGTCGGTTTGACTAGCGGGGACTACGAGCAGTACTTC. This sequence encodes CASSVGLTSGDYEQYF. The chain recombines TRBV5-1 with TRBJ2-7, with 11 bases fitting TRBD2. The germline CDR1 and CDR2 sequences are SGHRS and YFSETQ. J was trimmed by 3 bases and V by 4 bases; bases with no gene match: 9. The CDR3 runs to 16 residues.

The V gene is TRBV19, the J gene TRBJ1-4; 10 positions agree with TRBD1. The CDR3 is made up of 17 amino acids. CDR1 and CDR2 (germline): LNHDA, SQIVND (reference sequence). V gave up 5 bases and J gave up 8 bases; unmatched junction bases: 14. CDR3 DNA sequence: TGTGCCAGTAGTTTGGACCGGATGACAGGGGGCGTAGAAAAACTGTTTTTT. Amino acid sequence: CASSLDRMTGGVEKLFF.